This T cell receptor beta chain was observed in a study of T cells in Graves' hyperthyroidism and ophthalmopathy. As for this clonotype: Antigen: not known.

The definition of stable Graves' hyperthyroidism was no ophthalmopathy progression within 18 months. Aged 18 to 65, the patients had hyperthyroidism that was newly diagnosed and had lasted under 2 months. Study observations and caveats: Ophthalmopathy stood apart from stable hyperthyroidism in a 13 V-J model. Onset of ophthalmopathy came a median 6.5 months after the model predicted it.

The source material, RNA transcripts, was used to amplify TCR beta CDR3 regions. A set of HTBI primers served as the primers for a first-round RT-PCR of the TCR CDR3. A single record per CDR3 protein comes from TCRdb applying MiXCR to the multiplex PCR reads. The sample holds about 98,000 distinct CDR3 sequences, around 37% seen once. Sequencing was performed on peripheral blood or thyroid tissue (not recorded which). This TCR came from a woman aged 25 to 39 with Graves' hyperthyroidism.

The DNA for the CDR3 is TGCGCCAGCAGCTTGGAAGCAGTTATTAAATTCACAGATACGCAGTATTTT. It yields the protein CASSLEAVIKFTDTQYF. This rearrangement joins TRBV5-1 to TRBJ2-3; the D is unclear. The CDR3 has 17 amino acids. Trimming stripped 0 bases from V and 2 bases from J, with 16 bases between. CDR1 is SGHRS and CDR2 is YFSETQ in the germline V gene.